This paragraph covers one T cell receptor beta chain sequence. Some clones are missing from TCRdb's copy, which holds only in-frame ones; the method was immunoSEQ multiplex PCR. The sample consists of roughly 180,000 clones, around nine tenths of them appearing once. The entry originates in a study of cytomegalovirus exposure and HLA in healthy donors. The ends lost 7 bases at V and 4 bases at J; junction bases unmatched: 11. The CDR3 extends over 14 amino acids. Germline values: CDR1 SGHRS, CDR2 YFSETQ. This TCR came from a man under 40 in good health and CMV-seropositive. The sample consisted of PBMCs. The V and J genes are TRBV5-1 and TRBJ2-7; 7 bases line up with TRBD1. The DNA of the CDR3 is TGCGCCAGCCAAACCGGGACAGCTATTTACGAGCAGTACTTC. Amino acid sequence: CASQTGTAIYEQYF.